A single sample gave rise to the 6 T cell receptor beta chains below, sequenced in a study of somatic mutations in cytotoxic T cells in rheumatoid arthritis. Assay: immunoSEQ multiplex PCR; the TCRdb copy retains only in-frame clones and omits some. The data hold roughly 20,000 clones, with 60% to 85% observed a single time. The sequenced sample consisted of CD8+ T cells sorted from blood. The receptors stem from an adult with rheumatoid arthritis.

This chain uses TRBV9 with TRBJ1-5, with D hard to call. Germline lookup yields CDR1 SGDLS and CDR2 YYNGEE. This CDR3 has 15 residues. Trimming removed 0 bases from V and 1 base from J, with 8 bases in between. The CDR3 DNA follows: TGTGCCAGCAGCGTAGACTCCGGGAGCAATCAGCCCCAGCATTTT. Its translation is CASSVDSGSNQPQHF.

The V call is TRBV9, the J call TRBJ2-1; 8 bases agree with TRBD2. The CDR3 length is 18 residues. Germline CDR1 is SGDLS and CDR2 is YYNGEE. Trimming took 4 bases from V and 0 from J; bases not matched to a gene: 12. The CDR3 here is CASSLQGLAVVSYNEQFF. Here the CDR3 DNA reads TGTGCCAGCAGCCTCCAAGGACTAGCAGTTGTCTCCTACAATGAGCAGTTCTTC.

This chain joins TRBV7-2 and TRBJ1-2; D possibly corresponds to TRBD1 (6 bases). The V end lost 6 bases, the J end lost 8 bases, and 16 bases lay between the germline ends. From germline, CDR1 is SGHTA and CDR2 FQGNSA. The CDR3 is made up of 13 amino acids. The CDR3: CASSSDSRGGYTF. In nucleotides, the CDR3 is TGTGCCAGCAGTAGTGACAGCAGGGGCGGCTACACCTTC.

The table lists this clone with a count of one. The chain links TRBV28 to TRBJ2-6; perhaps TRBD2 as D (6 bases). V gave up 10 bases and J gave up 2 bases, with 21 bases separating them. The length of the CDR3 is 17 residues. Germline CDR1 and CDR2: MDHEN and SYDVKM. Here the CDR3 reads CATGDGTLDPGANVLTF. DNA for the CDR3: TGTGCCACGGGAGACGGGACCCTAGACCCTGGGGCCAACGTCCTGACTTTC.

V and J are TRBV7-9 and TRBJ1-1; TRBD1 matches 9 bases. V lost 0 bases and J lost 1; bases outside the gene matches: 3. Germline V gene lookup returns CDR1 SEHNR and CDR2 FQNEAQ (reference sequence). This CDR3 spans 16 amino acids. The CDR3 spells CASSLATGGWNTEAFF. In nucleotides, the CDR3 is TGTGCCAGCAGCTTAGCTACAGGGGGCTGGAACACTGAAGCTTTCTTT.

V is TRBV27 and J is TRBJ2-7; D is uncertain. Germline CDR1 is MNHEY and CDR2 is SMNVEV (reference sequence). Trimming stripped 0 bases from V and 5 bases from J, with 11 bases between. This CDR3 has 14 residues. This CDR3 is CASSLSSVLDEQYF. For the CDR3, the DNA is TGTGCCAGCAGTTTATCCTCCGTCCTCGACGAGCAGTACTTC.